This TCR beta chain was identified during a study of Ad26.COV2.S vaccination and SARS-CoV-2 variants. Study-wide background: The authors gave Ad26.COV2.S intramuscularly, either once or twice 56 days apart. Study conclusions and caveats: Greater spike-specific TCR breadth was seen in vaccine recipients than in placebo recipients.

The table lists this clone with a few counts. Antigen unknown. Assay used: immunoSEQ multiplex PCR; TCRdb lists only in-frame clones, some missing. The repertoire holds hundreds of thousands of clones, with more than 70% as singletons. The treatment denotes: some 19 received Ad26.COV2.S at low or high dose, single or two shots; 5 received placebo; per-sample allocation not given. Day 63 following the first vaccine or placebo injection was when the samples were taken. This TCR came from a person aged 18-60 years who received the Ad26.COV2.S COVID-19 vaccine or a placebo. The specimen was peripheral blood, collected in a trial of Ad26.COV2.S vaccine versus placebo.

CDR3 region: CASSQVLAAQETQYF. The DNA of the CDR3 is TGCGCCAGCAGCCAAGTTCTAGCGGCCCAAGAGACCCAGTACTTC. V and J are TRBV4-3 and TRBJ2-5, with TRBD2 matching 7 bases. Germline CDR1 reads LGHNA; CDR2 reads YSLEER. This CDR3 has 15 residues. Unmatched junction bases numbered 3, after V lost 1 base and J lost 1 base.